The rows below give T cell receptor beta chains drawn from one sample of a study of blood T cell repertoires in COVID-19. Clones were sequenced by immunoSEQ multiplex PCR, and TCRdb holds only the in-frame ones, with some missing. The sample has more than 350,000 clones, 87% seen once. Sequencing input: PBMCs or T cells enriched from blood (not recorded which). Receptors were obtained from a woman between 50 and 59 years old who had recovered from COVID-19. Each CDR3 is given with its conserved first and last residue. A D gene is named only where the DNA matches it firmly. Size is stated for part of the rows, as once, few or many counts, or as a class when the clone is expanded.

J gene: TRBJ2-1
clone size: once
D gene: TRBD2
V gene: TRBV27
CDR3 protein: CASSSLAGGYNEQFF
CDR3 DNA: TGTGCCAGCAGTTCCCTGGCGGGGGGGTACAATGAGCAGTTCTTC

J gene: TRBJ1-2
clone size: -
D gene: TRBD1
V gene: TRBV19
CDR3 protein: CASSSGGQGSTGYTF
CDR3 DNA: TGTGCCAGTAGCAGCGGTGGACAGGGGTCTACTGGCTACACCTTC

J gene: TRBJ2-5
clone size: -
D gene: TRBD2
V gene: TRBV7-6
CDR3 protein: CASSLVVSGGAPETQYF
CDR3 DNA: TGTGCCAGCAGCTTAGTGGTTAGCGGGGGGGCCCCAGAGACCCAGTACTTC

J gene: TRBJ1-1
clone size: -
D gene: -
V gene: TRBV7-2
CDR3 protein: CASSFLFGRANTEAFF
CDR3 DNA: TGTGCCAGCAGCTTTCTTTTTGGCAGGGCGAACACTGAAGCTTTCTTT

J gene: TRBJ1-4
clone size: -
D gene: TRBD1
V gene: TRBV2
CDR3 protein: CASVDRVEKLFF
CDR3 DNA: TGTGCCAGCGTCGACAGGGTTGAAAAACTGTTTTTT

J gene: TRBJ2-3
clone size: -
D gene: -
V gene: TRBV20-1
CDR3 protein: CSANDVQRGTDTQYF
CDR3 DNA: TGCAGTGCTAATGACGTTCAGCGCGGCACAGATACGCAGTATTTT

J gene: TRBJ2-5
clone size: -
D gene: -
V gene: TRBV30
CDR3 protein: CAWLTSQTQYF
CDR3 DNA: TGTGCCTGGCTGACAAGCCAGACCCAGTACTTC

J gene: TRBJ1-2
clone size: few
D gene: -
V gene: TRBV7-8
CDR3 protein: CASSLEEGSRVVYGYTF
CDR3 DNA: TGTGCCAGCAGCTTAGAGGAGGGTAGCCGAGTCGTCTATGGCTACACCTTC

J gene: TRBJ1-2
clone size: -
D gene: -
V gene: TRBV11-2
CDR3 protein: CASSSTVYGYTF
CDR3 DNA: TGTGCCAGCAGCTCGACAGTCTATGGCTACACCTTC

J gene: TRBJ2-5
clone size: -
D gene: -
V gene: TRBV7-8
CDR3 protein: CASSLGAQTYQETQYF
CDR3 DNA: TGTGCCAGCAGCTTAGGGGCACAGACGTACCAAGAGACCCAGTACTTC

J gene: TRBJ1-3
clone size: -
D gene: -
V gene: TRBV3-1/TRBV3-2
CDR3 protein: CASSRTLPSGNTIYF
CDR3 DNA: TGTGCCAGCAGCCGCACATTACCCTCTGGAAACACCATATATTTT

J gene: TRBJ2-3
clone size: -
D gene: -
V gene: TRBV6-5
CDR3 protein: CASTRRGSTDTQYF
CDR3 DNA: TGTGCCAGCACCCGACGGGGGAGCACAGATACGCAGTATTTT

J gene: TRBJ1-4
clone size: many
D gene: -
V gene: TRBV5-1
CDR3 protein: CASSWTGTNEKLFF
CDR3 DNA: TGCGCCAGCAGCTGGACGGGGACTAATGAAAAACTGTTTTTT

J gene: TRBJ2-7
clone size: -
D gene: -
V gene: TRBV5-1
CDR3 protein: CASSLETNYEQYF
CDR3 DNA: TGCGCCAGCAGCTTGGAAACAAACTACGAGCAGTACTTC

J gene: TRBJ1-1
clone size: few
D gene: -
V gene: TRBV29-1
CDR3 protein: CSVGEMSGEAFF
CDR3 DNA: TGCAGCGTTGGTGAGATGTCAGGTGAAGCTTTCTTT

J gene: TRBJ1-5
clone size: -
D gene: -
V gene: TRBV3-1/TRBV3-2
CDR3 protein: CASSQSLGRKTQPQHF
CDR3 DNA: TGTGCCAGCAGCCAGAGCCTGGGGCGTAAGACTCAGCCCCAGCATTTT

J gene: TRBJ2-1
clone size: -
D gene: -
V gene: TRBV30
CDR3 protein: CAWSVVRYNEQFF
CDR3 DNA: TGTGCCTGGAGTGTTGTCAGGTACAATGAGCAGTTCTTC

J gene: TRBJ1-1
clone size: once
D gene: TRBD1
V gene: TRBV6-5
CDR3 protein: CASSYSGQTNTEAFF
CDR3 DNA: TGTGCCAGCAGTTACTCGGGACAGACGAACACTGAAGCTTTCTTT

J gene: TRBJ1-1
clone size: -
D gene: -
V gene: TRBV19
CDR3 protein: CASSIGQGNTEAFF
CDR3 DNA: TGTGCCAGTAGTATAGGCCAGGGGAACACTGAAGCTTTCTTT

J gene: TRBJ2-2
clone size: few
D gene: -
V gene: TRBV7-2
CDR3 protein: CASSRQATGELFF
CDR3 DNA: TGTGCCAGCAGCCGCCAGGCCACCGGGGAGCTGTTTTTT

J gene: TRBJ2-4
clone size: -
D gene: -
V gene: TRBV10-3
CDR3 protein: CAIAAGGARDIQYF
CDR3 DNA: TGTGCCATAGCGGCTGGGGGGGCTAGGGACATTCAGTACTTC

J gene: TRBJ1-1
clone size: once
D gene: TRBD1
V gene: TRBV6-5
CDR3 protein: CASSRLGQGRTEAFF
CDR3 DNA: TGTGCCAGCAGCCGATTGGGACAGGGAAGAACTGAAGCTTTCTTT

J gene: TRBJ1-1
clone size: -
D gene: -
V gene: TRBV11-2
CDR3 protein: CASSFQQGNTEAFF
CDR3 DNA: TGTGCCAGCAGCTTCCAACAGGGTAACACTGAAGCTTTCTTT

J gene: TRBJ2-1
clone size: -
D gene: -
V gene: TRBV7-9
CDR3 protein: CASSLASNEQFF
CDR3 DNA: TGTGCCAGCAGCTTAGCTTCAAATGAGCAGTTCTTC

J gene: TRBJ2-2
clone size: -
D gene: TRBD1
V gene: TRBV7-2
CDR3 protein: CASSVQGMVDTGELFF
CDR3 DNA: TGTGCCAGCAGCGTACAGGGGATGGTAGACACCGGGGAGCTGTTTTTT

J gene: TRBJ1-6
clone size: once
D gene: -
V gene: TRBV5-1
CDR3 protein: CASSLGGPQNRSPLHF
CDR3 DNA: TGCGCCAGCAGCTTGGGTGGGCCCCAAAATCGTTCACCCCTCCACTTT

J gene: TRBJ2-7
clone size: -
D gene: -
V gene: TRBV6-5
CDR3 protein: CASSYSTGGHYEQYF
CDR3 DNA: TGTGCCAGCAGTTACTCGACAGGTGGGCACTACGAGCAGTACTTC

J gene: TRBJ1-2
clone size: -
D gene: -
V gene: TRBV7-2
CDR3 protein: CASSLGLQGYTF
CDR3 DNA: TGTGCCAGCAGCTTGGGACTTCAAGGGTACACCTTC

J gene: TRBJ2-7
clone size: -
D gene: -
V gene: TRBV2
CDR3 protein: CASSESLAGRARHEQYF
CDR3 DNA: TGTGCCAGCAGTGAATCTCTGGCGGGGCGGGCTAGGCACGAGCAGTACTTC

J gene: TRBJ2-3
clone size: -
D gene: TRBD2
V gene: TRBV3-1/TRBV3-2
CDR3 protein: CASRLAGGRGDTQYF
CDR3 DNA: TGTGCCAGCAGGTTAGCGGGGGGCCGCGGAGATACGCAGTATTTT

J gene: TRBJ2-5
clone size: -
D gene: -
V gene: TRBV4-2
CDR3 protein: CASSPLGKTGTFQETQYF
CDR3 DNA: TGTGCCAGCAGCCCACTGGGGAAAACCGGGACTTTCCAAGAGACCCAGTACTTC

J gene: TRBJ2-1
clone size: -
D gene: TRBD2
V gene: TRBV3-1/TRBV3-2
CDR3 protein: CASSQVAYGRGTYNEQFF
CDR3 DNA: TGTGCCAGCAGCCAGGTCGCCTACGGGCGGGGGACTTACAATGAGCAGTTCTTC

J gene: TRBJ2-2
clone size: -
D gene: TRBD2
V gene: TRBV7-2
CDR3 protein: CASSLIRAGESGELFF
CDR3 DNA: TGTGCCAGCAGCTTAATCAGAGCGGGGGAATCCGGGGAGCTGTTTTTT

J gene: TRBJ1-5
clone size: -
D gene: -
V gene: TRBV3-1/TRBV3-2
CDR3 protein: CASSPGPGGQPQHF
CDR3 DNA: TGTGCCAGCAGCCCGGGACCGGGAGGGCAGCCCCAGCATTTT

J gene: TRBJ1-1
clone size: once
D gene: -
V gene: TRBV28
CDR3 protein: CASRRRGTEAFF
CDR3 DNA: TGTGCCAGCAGACGTAGGGGCACTGAAGCTTTCTTT

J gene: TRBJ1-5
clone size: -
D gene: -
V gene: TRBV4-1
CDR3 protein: CASSQGALHQPQHF
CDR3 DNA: TGCGCCAGCAGCCAAGGAGCGTTACATCAGCCCCAGCATTTT

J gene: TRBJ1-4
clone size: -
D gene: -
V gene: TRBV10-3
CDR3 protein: CAITGATNEKLFF
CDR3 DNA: TGTGCCATTACAGGAGCAACTAATGAAAAACTGTTTTTT

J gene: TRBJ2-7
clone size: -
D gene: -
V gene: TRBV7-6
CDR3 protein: CASSLGGTPSYEQYF
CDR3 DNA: TGTGCCAGCAGCTTAGGCGGCACTCCATCCTACGAGCAGTACTTC

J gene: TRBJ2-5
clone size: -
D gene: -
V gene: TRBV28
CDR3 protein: CASSLPQLHETQYF
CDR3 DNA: TGTGCCAGCAGTTTGCCACAGCTCCACGAGACCCAGTACTTC

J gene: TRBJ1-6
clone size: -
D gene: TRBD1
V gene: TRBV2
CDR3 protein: CASGGFGQGSNSPLHF
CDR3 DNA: TGTGCCAGCGGGGGGTTCGGACAGGGAAGTAATTCACCCCTCCACTTT

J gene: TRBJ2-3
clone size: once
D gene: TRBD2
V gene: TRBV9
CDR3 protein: CASSVSGGRPDTQYF
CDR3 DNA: TGTGCCAGCAGCGTTAGCGGGGGGCGCCCAGATACGCAGTATTTT

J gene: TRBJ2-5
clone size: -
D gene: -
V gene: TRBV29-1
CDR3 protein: CSVAVVETQYF
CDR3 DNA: TGCAGCGTTGCAGTCGTGGAGACCCAGTACTTC

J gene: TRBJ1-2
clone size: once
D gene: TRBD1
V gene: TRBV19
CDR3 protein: CASTPVDRGANYGYTF
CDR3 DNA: TGTGCCAGTACCCCCGTGGACAGGGGCGCTAACTATGGCTACACCTTC

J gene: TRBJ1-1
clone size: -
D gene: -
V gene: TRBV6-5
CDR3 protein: CATRGNTEAFF
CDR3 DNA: TGTGCCACCCGGGGGAACACTGAAGCTTTCTTT

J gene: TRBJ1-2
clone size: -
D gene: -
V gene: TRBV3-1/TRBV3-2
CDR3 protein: CASSQDGYGYTF
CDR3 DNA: TGTGCCAGCAGCCAAGACGGCTATGGCTACACCTTC